Below are 21 T cell receptor beta chains sequenced from a single sample in a study of T cells in Graves' hyperthyroidism and ophthalmopathy. RNA transcripts were the template for amplifying TCR beta CDR3 regions. The primer set for the first-round RT-PCR of the TCR CDR3 was HTBI. TCRdb recomputed calls from the multiplex PCR reads with MiXCR, one row per CDR3 protein. Among hundreds of thousands of distinct CDR3 sequences listed, roughly 14% were seen once. The sample was blood. The receptors come from a man aged 18-30 years with Graves' ophthalmopathy.

The table lists this clonotype with many counts. The J gene is TRBJ1-5, the V gene TRBV15; no reliable D call. The CDR3 totals 15 residues. Trimming stripped 4 bases from V and 0 bases from J, with 10 bases between. CDR1 and CDR2 from the germline V gene are LNHNV and YYDKDF (reference sequence). CDR3 sequence (DNA): TGTGCCACCAGCACAACCGGGGATAGCAATCAGCCCCAGCATTTT. Protein: CATSTTGDSNQPQHF.

A word on this clonotype: With a much larger clone just one base away, this may be a read error. The chain couples TRBV5-1 to TRBJ2-7; 7 bases are a match to TRBD1. In germline, CDR1 is SGHRS, CDR2 YFSETQ. The CDR3 sequence is 13 residues long. V dropped 5 bases and J dropped 2; count of bases not matched to a gene: 4. CDR3 in DNA: TGCGCCAGCAGGGATCAGGGGGCCTACGAGCAGTACTTC. Translated, it gives CASRDQGAYEQYF.

The rearrangement uses TRBV6-1 and TRBJ2-1; 11 bases match TRBD2. CDR1 and CDR2 (germline): MNHNS, SASEGT. CDR3 length equals 17 residues. After removal of 9 bases from V and 6 bases from J, the junction contained 16 bases not matched to a gene. The CDR3 DNA is TGTGCCAGTAAAAGGCTGGCTCGTACTAGCGGGGGCAATGAGCAGTTCTTC. This encodes CASKRLARTSGGNEQFF.

This clonotype was seen repeatedly, ten times or more. The chain is built from TRBV13 and TRBJ2-2; 8 bases fit TRBD2. This CDR3 spans 16 amino acids. The germline V gene has CDR1 PRHDT and CDR2 FYEKMQ (reference sequence). With V trimmed by 2 bases and J by 8 bases, 10 bases remained unmatched. DNA of the CDR3: TGTGCCAGCAGCTTACGGGCGGGAGGCGCGATGGGGGAGCTGTTTTTT. Translated, it gives CASSLRAGGAMGELFF.

This clonotype was picked up many times. The genes are TRBV5-1 and TRBJ2-1, with D possibly matching TRBD2 (6 bases). In germline, CDR1 is SGHRS, CDR2 YFSETQ. The germline V and J ends were trimmed by 3 bases and 9 bases, with 16 bases remaining between them. The CDR3 extends over 14 amino acids. The CDR3 nucleotides are TGCGCCAGCAGCTCGCGTGTGGGGGAGGCTGAGCAGTTCTTC. Protein sequence: CASSSRVGEAEQFF.

The chain recombines TRBV10-3 with TRBJ1-2; D is ambiguous. This CDR3 region has 14 residues. Trimming removed 7 bases at V and 5 bases at J, with 17 bases between. Germline V CDR1 and CDR2: ENHRY, SYGVKD. CDR3 residues: CAITESLAPYGYTF. The CDR3 DNA reads as TGTGCCATCACCGAGTCTCTGGCGCCATATGGCTACACCTTC.

This chain joins TRBV5-1 and TRBJ2-2; 10 bases align to TRBD1. CDR3 length: 16 residues. V lost 4 bases, J lost 1 base, and 4 bases stayed unmatched. Germline lookup yields CDR1 SGHRS and CDR2 YFSETQ. CDR3 coding DNA: TGCGCCAGCAGCCCAGGACAGGGGGTGAACACCGGGGAGCTGTTTTTT. It yields the protein CASSPGQGVNTGELFF. Supplemented by reference TRBV5-1 and TRBJ2-2, the full variable domain reads KAGVTQTPRYLIKTRGQQVTLSCSPISGHRSVSWYQQTPGQGLQFLFEYFSETQRNKGNFPGRFSGRQFSNSRSEMNVSTLELGDSALYLCASSPGQGVNTGELFFGEGSRLTVL.

This clonotype turned up a few times. A read error is possible here, since a much larger clone lies one base away. In this CDR3 the conserved last residue, phenylalanine or tryptophan, is missing, so a read error is likely. The chain recombines TRBV6-1 with TRBJ2-1; 13 positions agree with TRBD2. Germline CDR1 is MNHNS and CDR2 is SASEGT. This CDR3 region has 17 residues. J lost 0 bases, V lost 5 bases, and 4 bases had no gene match. CDR3 loop: CASSRRTSGSSYNEQFL. CDR3 DNA: TGTGCCAGCAGTCGGCGGACTAGCGGGAGCTCCTACAATGAGCAGTTCCTC.

This clonotype was detected many times. The J gene is TRBJ2-7, the V gene TRBV11-3; TRBD2 aligns across 9 bases. The V segment lost 5 bases and the J segment 3 bases; nucleotides outside the gene matches: 2. This CDR3 spans 13 amino acids. The germline gives CDR1 SGHNT, CDR2 YENEEA. This CDR3 reads CASSIAGVYEQYF. CDR3 bases: TGTGCCAGCAGCATAGCGGGGGTCTACGAGCAGTACTTC.

As regards this clonotype: This clone may be a read error of a much larger clone one base away. The J gene is TRBJ2-7, the V gene TRBV30; 7 bases map to TRBD2. Trimming took 8 bases from V and 1 from J; bases not matched to a gene: 5. This CDR3 is 12 amino acids long. The germline CDR1 and CDR2 sequences are GTSNPN and SVGIG (reference sequence). DNA of the CDR3: TGTGCCGGGACCGGGAGGTCCTACGAGCAGTACTTC. This sequence encodes CAGTGRSYEQYF.

This clonotype was found many times. The chain is built from TRBV20-1 and TRBJ1-1; D remains ambiguous. The CDR3 extends over 13 amino acids. Trimming shortened V by 6 bases and J by 6 bases, and 17 bases separated the two germline ends. The germline V gene encodes CDR1 DFQATT and CDR2 SNEGSKA (reference sequence). For the CDR3, the DNA is TGCAGTGCCGCCACCCTCGGGAGACCTGAAGCTTTCTTT. It yields the protein CSAATLGRPEAFF.

The chain links TRBV7-9 to TRBJ2-7, with 12 bases lining up with TRBD2. This CDR3 is 14 amino acids long. Germline V gene data show CDR1 as SEHNR and CDR2 as FQNEAQ (reference sequence). The junction had 4 bases not matched to a gene; V was cut back by 4 bases and J by 6 bases. The CDR3 spells CASSSTSGSTEQYF. For the CDR3, the DNA is TGTGCCAGCAGCTCGACTAGCGGGAGTACCGAGCAGTACTTC.

This clonotype was picked up many times. The chain employs TRBV29-1 and TRBJ1-2, with a possible D match to TRBD1 (5 bases). Germline lookup yields CDR1 SQVTM and CDR2 ANQGSEA. Trimming cost V 3 bases and J 3 bases, with 11 bases left between them. The CDR3 contains 13 residues. The CDR3 protein is CSVDLGLDYGYTF. CDR3 coding DNA: TGCAGCGTTGACTTGGGGCTCGACTATGGCTACACCTTC.

This clonotype has just a few counts. The chain uses TRBV9 and TRBJ2-7, with D hard to call. This CDR3 is built from 13 residues. The V and J ends lost 0 bases and 6 bases respectively, with 10 bases between them. From germline, CDR1 is SGDLS and CDR2 YYNGEE. The CDR3 nucleotides read TGTGCCAGCAGCGTAGTATCCCACGGCGAGCAGTACTTC. Its translation: CASSVVSHGEQYF.

This clonotype was picked up many times. This chain connects TRBV20-1 to TRBJ2-1; D ambiguous. Germline V gene sequence: CDR1 DFQATT, CDR2 SNEGSKA (reference sequence). V was clipped by 3 bases and J by 10 bases, with 13 bases between them. The CDR3 spans 12 residues. CDR3 sequence (DNA): TGCAGTGCTAGGGGTCCTGTTTGGGAGCAGTTCTTC. Translating gives CSARGPVWEQFF.

This chain connects TRBV4-1 to TRBJ2-1; TRBD2 agrees at 10 bases. V lost 3 bases to trimming and J lost 1 base; unmatched junction nucleotides: 6. Germline V lookup: CDR1 MGHRA, CDR2 YSYEKL. This CDR3 contains 17 residues. The CDR3 protein is CASSHPLAGGSYNEQFF. The CDR3 DNA follows: TGCGCCAGCAGCCACCCCTTAGCGGGGGGATCCTACAATGAGCAGTTCTTC.

Comments on this clonotype: A much more abundant neighbour one base away suggests this may be a read error. The V call is TRBV6-1, the J call TRBJ1-1, with D maybe TRBD1 (6 bases). Germline V gene lookup returns CDR1 MNHNS and CDR2 SASEGT. This CDR3 spans 14 amino acids. The CDR3 loop is CVSSIPGDLTEAFF. CDR3 bases: TGTGTCAGCAGTATACCAGGGGACCTCACTGAAGCTTTCTTT.

This chain joins TRBV5-1 and TRBJ1-2, with TRBD1 matching 7 bases. Germline V gene data show CDR1 as SGHRS and CDR2 as YFSETQ. The CDR3 length is 15 residues. The junction had 6 bases not matched to a gene; V was cut back by 0 bases and J by 4 bases. The CDR3 reads CASSLEGAPGYGYTF. The CDR3 DNA follows: TGCGCCAGCAGCTTGGAGGGGGCCCCTGGCTATGGCTACACCTTC.

This clonotype was seen at least ten times. This rearrangement joins TRBV12-3 or TRBV12-4 to TRBJ2-7; a weak D match, TRBD1 (5 bases). This CDR3 is 14 amino acids long. Trimming pared 3 bases from V and 3 bases from J, leaving 12 bases between. The chain's CDR3 is CASSFRSGIYEQYF. The CDR3 bases are TGTGCCAGCAGTTTTCGATCAGGGATCTACGAGCAGTACTTC.

In this sample, this clonotype turned up many times. This chain uses TRBV24-1 with TRBJ2-4, with TRBD2 as a possible D gene (7 bases). Germline V gene lookup returns CDR1 KGHDR and CDR2 SFDVKD. CDR3 size: 14 residues. The V end was cut by 3 bases, the J end by 6 bases, with 11 bases between. For the CDR3, the DNA is TGTGCCACCAGTGATGGGAGGGGGGGAAACATTCAGTACTTC. Its protein is CATSDGRGGNIQYF.

This clonotype was detected ten times or more. The V call is TRBV6-2 or TRBV6-3, the J call TRBJ1-5, with a tentative D call TRBD1 (6 bases). CDR1 is MNHEY, CDR2 SVGEGT, per germline. This CDR3 has 15 amino acids. Trimming cost V 5 bases and J 7 bases, with 18 bases left between them. The CDR3 protein is CASSLRDMGVQPQHF. DNA for the CDR3: TGTGCCAGCAGTCTCCGGGACATGGGAGTACAGCCCCAGCATTTT.